This T cell receptor (beta chain) emerged from a study of T cell clonality in common variable immunodeficiency. The CDR3 covers 20 residues. CDR1 and CDR2 (germline): GTSNPN, SVGIG (reference sequence). Assay used: immunoSEQ multiplex PCR; TCRdb lists only in-frame clones, some missing. Altogether roughly 58,000 clones were found in the sample, and no singletons occur. Only a few counts were recorded for this clone. The read terminates 3 residues ahead of where the CDR3 ends, so the germline J gene completes it. The chain combines TRBV30 with TRBJ1-2, with a tentative D call TRBD1 (5 bases). The specimen sequenced was peripheral blood mononuclear cells. This clonotype originated in a person aged 18 to 75 in good health. CDR3 DNA (partial): TGTGCCTGGAGTGTAATTGGGCTGGGACTGGCTAGCGGGGGGAGGAATGAC. Translated, it gives CAWSVIGLGLASGGRND. The entire CDR3 protein reads CAWSVIGLGLASGGRNDYTF.